The entry that follows covers one T cell receptor beta chain sequence. This table comes from immunoSEQ multiplex PCR, and its TCRdb copy is limited to in-frame clones, with some not included. The sample records 75,000 to 100,000 clones, roughly 96% being singletons. These data belong to a study of technical replicates of blood from a few donors. The CDR3 extends over 15 amino acids. The germline gives CDR1 LGHNA, CDR2 YNFKEQ. Trimming pared 3 bases from V and 0 bases from J, leaving 10 bases between. The source material was T cells isolated from PBMCs. The source is a human donor in good health. The chain is built from TRBV4-2 and TRBJ2-3; the D gene is possibly TRBD2 (5 bases). The DNA of the CDR3 is TGTGCCAGCAGCCAGGAGGTCTATAGCACAGATACGCAGTATTTT. Its protein is CASSQEVYSTDTQYF.